A selection of T cell receptor beta chains follows, all from one sample in a study of T cell repertoires in cytomegalovirus infection. Using its own MiXCR run on the reads, TCRdb lists one record per CDR3 protein. The data contain 210,000 or so distinct CDR3 sequences, around 6.2% of them singletons. Sequencing used PBMCs. The source is a human donor in good health (CMV status not recorded). Some clones in this sample may be carry-over from other donors' samples. Both conserved end residues are part of each CDR3. A D gene is named only where the DNA matches it firmly. Clone size is stated in some rows and not others, as once, few, many or a class when expanded.

abundance	d_gene	v_gene	j_gene	CDR3nt	CDR3aa
many	NA	TRBV28	TRBJ1-1	TGTGCCAGCAAGGCAGGGACCACTGAAGCTTTCTTT	CASKAGTTEAFF
NA	NA	TRBV20-1	TRBJ1-4	TGCAGTGCTACGTACACCGGTGGGGGAGCTAATGAAAAACTGTTTTTT	CSATYTGGGANEKLFF
many	NA	TRBV5-6	TRBJ1-5	TGTGCCAGCAGCTTGTATTCTGGTACAATCAACCCCCAGCATTTT	CASSLYSGTINPQHF
many	TRBD1	TRBV29-1	TRBJ2-7	TGCAGCGTTGCCCTCGGGACAGGGGACGAGCAGTACTTC	CSVALGTGDEQYF
many	NA	TRBV20-1	TRBJ1-5	TGCAGTGCTACAGGGGTTGGCAATCAGCCCCAGCATTTT	CSATGVGNQPQHF
many	NA	TRBV7-9	TRBJ1-1	TGTGCCAGCAGCCTCCGCGGGGGGGTTAACACTGAAGCTTTCTTT	CASSLRGGVNTEAFF
many	NA	TRBV10-3	TRBJ1-1	TGTGCCATCAGCGGGGGAGCGAACACTGAAGCTTTCTTT	CAISGGANTEAFF
many	NA	TRBV29-1	TRBJ1-2	TGCAGCGTTGTGAGGGGGGGCTATGGCTACACCTTC	CSVVRGGYGYTF
many	NA	TRBV5-1	TRBJ2-2	TGCGCCAGCAGCCCTGAGGGTAGCGGCCCCGGGGAGCTGTTTTTT	CASSPEGSGPGELFF
many	TRBD1	TRBV11-2	TRBJ2-1	TGTGCCAGCAGCTGGACAGGGTGGAATGAGCAGTTCTTC	CASSWTGWNEQFF
many	NA	TRBV28	TRBJ1-1	TGTGCCAGCCGGGGTGCAGACACTGAAGCTTTCTTT	CASRGADTEAFF
many	NA	TRBV7-2	TRBJ1-1	TGTGCCAGCAACATTCCGTCGGGGGAGAACACTGAAGCTTTCTTT	CASNIPSGENTEAFF
many	TRBD2	TRBV12-3/TRBV12-4	TRBJ2-7	TGTGCCAGCAGTCGACTAGCCACCTACGAGCAGTACTTC	CASSRLATYEQYF
NA	TRBD1	TRBV6-2/TRBV6-3	TRBJ2-1	TGTGCCAGCAGTTACTTCGTACTCCATCCGGGACAGGGAAGGAATGAGCAGTTCTTC	CASSYFVLHPGQGRNEQFF
many	TRBD1	TRBV5-1	TRBJ2-7	TGCGCCAGCAGCTTCGGGACAGGGGACGTCTACGAGCAGTACTTC	CASSFGTGDVYEQYF
many	NA	TRBV4-2	TRBJ1-2	TGTGCCAGCAGCCAAGATGCAGGGGCTAACTATGGCTACACCTTC	CASSQDAGANYGYTF
many	NA	TRBV7-2	TRBJ1-5	TGTGCCAGCCGGAGGGGGGATCAGCCCCAGCATTTT	CASRRGDQPQHF
many	NA	TRBV20-1	TRBJ1-1	TGCAGTGCTACGACCGGTGGGGTGAACACTGAAGCTTTCTTT	CSATTGGVNTEAFF
few	NA	TRBV30	TRBJ2-3	TGTGCCTGGATATCGTGGGGCACCACAGATACGCAGTATTTT	CAWISWGTTDTQYF
NA	NA	TRBV5-1	TRBJ2-7	TGCGCCAGCAGCTTGGCTGTCGGGGTAGGGTACGAGCAGTACTTC	CASSLAVGVGYEQYF
NA	NA	TRBV7-2	TRBJ2-3	TGTGCCAGCAGCTCGAGACTGCGGGGAGTAACAGATACGCAGTATTTT	CASSSRLRGVTDTQYF
many	TRBD1	TRBV6-2/TRBV6-3	TRBJ2-7	TGTGCCAGCAGTTACGAGACAGGGGTGAACGAGCAGTACTTC	CASSYETGVNEQYF
many	TRBD1	TRBV7-2	TRBJ1-2	TGTGCCAGCAGCGTCGGACAGGGTTTAACTAATGGCTACACCTTC	CASSVGQGLTNGYTF
many	TRBD2	TRBV25-1	TRBJ2-6	TGTGCCAGCAGCCTGGGGGGGACCGTCTCTGGGGCCAACGTCCTGACTTTC	CASSLGGTVSGANVLTF
many	NA	TRBV12-5	TRBJ2-7	TGTGCTAGTGGGCCGGGACGGAGAACCTACGAGCAGTACTTC	CASGPGRRTYEQYF
few	TRBD1	TRBV6-5	TRBJ1-2	TGTGCCAGCAGTGAACAGGGGACAGCAAACGGCTACACCTTC	CASSEQGTANGYTF
many	TRBD1	TRBV20-1	TRBJ1-5	TGCAGTGCGGGCAGGGGGGATCAGCCCCAGCATTTT	CSAGRGDQPQHF